Listed below are T cell receptor beta chains from one sample, sequenced in a study of cytomegalovirus exposure and HLA in healthy donors. Only in-frame clones appear in the TCRdb table, and some are missing; sequencing was by immunoSEQ multiplex PCR. Of under 250,000 clones in the sample, around 81% were seen once. Sequencing was performed on PBMCs. Receptor source: a man aged 30 to 39 in good health and CMV-seronegative. The conserved cysteine and the conserved F or W are not part of the CDR3 here. Not all rows give a size; the values are once, few, many and, for expanded clones, a class.

cdr3_length,clone_size,v_call,cdr3_aa
18,.,TRBV27,ASRTFPKAGLAALITPQY
12,.,TRBV7-8,ASSAGTVNTEAF
11,.,TRBV27,ASSHGQAYGYT
13,few,TRBV7-7,ASSLAHGSTDTQY
14,.,TRBV5-1,ASSLVSAGYNSPLH
11,.,TRBV14,ASSGTGRGEQY
10,.,TRBV27,ATNGGTGELF
11,.,TRBV27,ASRRPGTGELF
11,.,TRBV25-1,ASSEPGIYEQY
12,.,TRBV28,ASSFPGQVYGYT
14,few,TRBV7-3,ASSLRAGEESDTQY
12,.,TRBV5-6,ASSLDRVNTEAF
16,.,TRBV19,ASSMLGRGGSHADTQY
16,.,TRBV11-3,ASSSHSQLAGGGNEQF
14,.,TRBV27,ASSFDLAGSAVEQY
11,.,TRBV28,ASRTGGLETQY
12,.,TRBV14,ASEEGRNTGELF
11,.,TRBV18,ASSPPGGSEQY
14,.,TRBV7-3,ASSSRTGSSYNEQF
15,once,TRBV11-1,ASSLYARGLMNTEAF
14,.,TRBV11-2,ASSLLSAGGVTEAF
11,.,TRBV2,ASILRAVYEQY
13,.,TRBV28,ASSPRIDLNTEAF
13,.,TRBV19,ASRRQSSGANVLT
16,.,TRBV7-8,ASSLGLAGGHALDEQY
13,once,TRBV7-2,ASSLRGREAYEQY
13,.,TRBV11-2,ASSRPGLGGNEQF
14,.,TRBV5-4,ASSLGDRAMNTEAF
14,.,TRBV7-9,ASSLGGTSGSYEQY
13,.,TRBV5-1,ASSLRQGRTETQY
16,.,TRBV27,ASHPGLAGGTSTDTQY
12,few,TRBV19,ASSSRTGVEKLF
12,.,TRBV5-1,ASSLETLSYEQY
13,.,TRBV15,ATSRSGLVTDTQY
12,once,TRBV5-1,ASSLRESTGELF
13,.,TRBV6-5,ASSYSPGQYYEQY
12,once,TRBV2,ASSGLVAAYEQY
13,.,TRBV21-1,ASSKGPGGNNEQF
9,once,TRBV9,ASSVDSEQF
13,.,TRBV5-1,ASSLGVGGPDTQY
11,.,TRBV2,ASTWTGSNEQF
13,.,TRBV28,ASSLWGTANTEAF
9,.,TRBV30,AWSHDLRQV
14,.,TRBV7-2,ASSYRGHQAKNIQY
10,.,TRBV19,VTSGDYNEQF